The 25 T cell receptor beta chains given below trace back to one sample, sequenced in a study of brain T cells in children with intractable seizures. Sequencing was performed with immunoSEQ multiplex PCR; in TCRdb, only in-frame clones are kept and a portion is missing. Among tens of thousands of clones listed, more than 85% were seen once. This sample comprised peripheral blood, obtained at surgery. Receptors originate from a boy in the first two years of life with tuberous sclerosis and intractable seizures.

J is TRBJ2-5 and V is TRBV3-1 (or the pseudogene TRBV3-2); D remains unclear. The CDR3 extends over 14 amino acids. The ends were cut back, 6 bases at V and 0 bases at J, with 11 bases in the middle. Germline CDR1 is LGHDT and CDR2 is YNNKEL (reference sequence). CDR3 bases: TGTGCCAGCAGAAAGAGTGCGTACCAAGAGACCCAGTACTTC. Translating it yields CASRKSAYQETQYF.

The V gene is TRBV19, the J gene TRBJ1-1; D gene ambiguous. The V end lost 1 base, the J end lost 1 base, and 4 bases lay between the germline ends. Germline V gene sequence: CDR1 LNHDA, CDR2 SQIVND (reference sequence). The length of the CDR3 is 13 residues. In DNA form, the CDR3 reads TGTGCCAGTAGTATAGGGGGGAACACTGAAGCTTTCTTT. It is translated as CASSIGGNTEAFF.

The chain couples TRBV9 to TRBJ2-5; 7 nucleotides align to TRBD2. The CDR3 spans 15 residues. CDR1 is SGDLS, CDR2 YYNGEE, per germline. V trimming: 0 bases; J trimming: 5 bases; junction bases outside the gene matches: 7. Here the CDR3 reads CASSVGGGSIETQYF. The CDR3 DNA follows: TGTGCCAGCAGCGTAGGAGGCGGGAGCATTGAGACCCAGTACTTC.

This rearrangement joins TRBV10-1 to TRBJ2-2; D is uncertain. The germline V gene encodes CDR1 WNHNN and CDR2 SYGVQD (reference sequence). This CDR3 contains 14 residues. Between the trimmed V and J ends, which lost 5 bases and 2 bases, there was a span of 9 bases. The CDR3: CASSSQRNTGELFF. The CDR3 nucleotides read TGCGCCAGCAGTTCACAGCGAAACACCGGGGAGCTGTTTTTT.

CDR3 amino acids: CASSLVEGMDGYTF. The CDR3 DNA is TGCGCCAGCAGCTTGGTGGAGGGTATGGATGGCTACACCTTC. This chain uses TRBV5-1 with TRBJ1-2; no definite D call. The CDR3 loop spans 14 amino acids. Germline loops: CDR1 SGHRS, CDR2 YFSETQ. The V and J ends lost 0 bases and 6 bases respectively, with 12 bases between them.

V gene TRBV6-1 combines with J gene TRBJ1-2; D uncertain. V lost 2 bases and J lost 5, with 12 bases in between. Germline values: CDR1 MNHNS, CDR2 SASEGT. This CDR3 comprises 14 residues. In DNA form, the CDR3 reads TGTGCCAGCAGTGAACGCCAAGGTGGGTATGGCTACACCTTC. This encodes CASSERQGGYGYTF.

This clone was seen once. The CDR3 DNA reads as TGTGCCAGCAGTGAAGAGGTCAGGTTGTTCTCTGGAAACACCATATATTTT. As protein: CASSEEVRLFSGNTIYF. The chain is built from TRBV6-1 and TRBJ1-3; D is ambiguous. V gave up 1 base and J gave up 0 bases, with 13 bases separating them. Germline V gives CDR1 MNHNS, CDR2 SASEGT. This CDR3 is built from 17 residues.

The chain employs TRBV21-1 and TRBJ2-1; the table assigns TRBD2, which was not confirmed against the DNA. TRBV21-1 has pseudogene status. The CDR3 length is 15 residues. The CDR3 sequence is CASSNQREVRNEQFF. Here the CDR3 DNA reads TGTGCCAGCAGCAATCAGCGGGAGGTTAGAAATGAGCAGTTCTTC.

The rearrangement uses TRBV27 and TRBJ2-7; tentatively, D is TRBD2 (6 bases). Germline CDR1 and CDR2: MNHEY and SMNVEV (reference sequence). The length of the CDR3 is 15 residues. V lost 3 bases to trimming and J lost 0 bases, with 12 bases between them. The DNA for the CDR3 is TGTGCCAGCAGTTTCTCGAGACTAGGCTCCTACGAGCAGTACTTC. Translating gives CASSFSRLGSYEQYF.

This chain uses TRBV5-1 with TRBJ1-5; TRBD1 might be the D (6 bases). CDR1 is SGHRS and CDR2 is YFSETQ in the germline V gene. Between the trimmed V and J ends, which lost 0 bases and 3 bases, there was a span of 10 bases. This CDR3 is built from 15 residues. CDR3 DNA sequence: TGCGCCAGCAGCTTGGTCGGGACACCCAATCAGCCCCAGCATTTT. The encoded protein is CASSLVGTPNQPQHF.

The V call is TRBV4-2, the J call TRBJ2-3; D may be TRBD2 (6 bases). Trimming pared 0 bases from V and 10 bases from J, leaving 11 bases between. Germline lookup yields CDR1 LGHNA and CDR2 YNFKEQ. The CDR3 has 13 amino acids. The CDR3 DNA follows: TGTGCCAGCAGCCAAGATCCGGGGACTCCGCAGTATTTT. This codes for CASSQDPGTPQYF.

The chain uses TRBV25-1 and TRBJ2-1; D not certain. Trimming took off 6 bases at V and 6 bases at J, with 9 bases between the two ends. This CDR3 contains 12 residues. Germline CDR1 and CDR2: MGHDK and SYGVNS. CDR3 coding DNA: TGTGCCAGCAGCGATTCGCCCAATGAGCAGTTCTTC. It encodes CASSDSPNEQFF. Together with reference TRBV25-1 and TRBJ2-1, the CDR3 gives the full variable domain: EADIYQTPRYLVIGTGKKITLECSQTMGHDKMYWYQQDPGMELHLIHYSYGVNSTEKGDLSSESTVSRIRTEHFPLTLESARPSHTSQYLCASSDSPNEQFFGPGTRLTVL.

The genes are TRBV12-3 or TRBV12-4 and TRBJ1-1; D unclear. The length of the CDR3 is 13 residues. Trimming shortened V by 6 bases and J by 1 base, and 9 bases separated the two germline ends. As DNA, the CDR3 is TGTGCCAGCAGAATAACACAGAACACTGAAGCTTTCTTT. It yields the protein CASRITQNTEAFF.

In nucleotides, the CDR3 is TGTGCCAGCACCCCGGACAGGGGTCCTGACGAATTCTACGAGCAGTACTTC. This sequence encodes CASTPDRGPDEFYEQYF. The chain combines TRBV9 with TRBJ2-7; TRBD1 agrees at 9 bases. This CDR3 is 17 amino acids long. J gave up 3 bases and V 6 bases, and 16 bases lay outside the gene matches. Germline V gene sequence: CDR1 SGDLS, CDR2 YYNGEE.

V and J are TRBV5-4 and TRBJ2-7, with no clear D. The CDR3 contains 11 residues. Trimming took off 3 bases at V and 3 bases at J, with 4 bases between the two ends. Germline V gives CDR1 SGHNT, CDR2 YYREEE (reference sequence). CDR3 DNA sequence: TGTGCCAGCAGCTCTAGCTACGAGCAGTACTTC. Amino acids: CASSSSYEQYF.

This clone was picked up one time. The chain links TRBV3-1 (or the pseudogene TRBV3-2) to TRBJ1-2; 9 bases match TRBD1. V trimming: 0 bases; J trimming: 6 bases; junction bases outside the gene matches: 5. The CDR3 covers 15 residues. Germline values: CDR1 LGHDT, CDR2 YNNKEL (reference sequence). The CDR3 loop reads CASSQESGQGHGYTF. Written as DNA, the CDR3 is TGTGCCAGCAGCCAAGAATCGGGACAGGGCCATGGCTACACCTTC.

The V call is TRBV2, the J call TRBJ1-1, with D possibly TRBD1 on 6 matching bases. V shed 4 bases and J shed 0 bases, with 21 bases lying between them. The germline gives CDR1 SNHLY, CDR2 FYNNEI. The CDR3 has 18 residues. The CDR3 spells CASSAEADRSIMNTEAFF. The DNA for the CDR3 is TGTGCCAGCAGTGCTGAGGCCGACAGGAGCATTATGAACACTGAAGCTTTCTTT.

This chain links TRBV2 with TRBJ2-7, with 10 bases aligning to TRBD2. The J segment lost 0 bases and the V segment lost 7 bases, leaving 6 bases of the junction unmatched. Per the germline V gene, CDR1 is SNHLY and CDR2 is FYNNEI. This CDR3 is 15 amino acids long. CDR3 sequence (DNA): TGTGCCAGCAATCCTAGCGGGAGCTACTCCTACGAGCAGTACTTC. Its translation: CASNPSGSYSYEQYF. The full variable domain, with the rest looked up from reference TRBV2 and TRBJ2-7, is EPEVTQTPSHQVTQMGQEVILRCVPISNHLYFYWYRQILGQKVEFLVSFYNNEISEKSEIFDDQFSVERPDGSNFTLKIRSTKLEDSAMYFCASNPSGSYSYEQYFGPGTRLTVT.

The chain uses TRBV9 and TRBJ1-2, with D possibly being TRBD1 (6 bases). The germline V gene has CDR1 SGDLS and CDR2 YYNGEE. Trimming shortened V by 4 bases and J by 9 bases, and 16 bases separated the two germline ends. The CDR3 totals 13 residues. The CDR3 sequence: CASSSGQYERYTF. The CDR3 coding sequence is TGTGCCAGCAGCTCAGGACAGTACGAGCGCTACACCTTC.

The chain joins TRBV4-1 to TRBJ1-1, with D possibly TRBD1 on 5 matching bases. Germline V gives CDR1 MGHRA, CDR2 YSYEKL. The CDR3 runs to 15 residues. The V and J ends lost 7 bases and 4 bases respectively, with 19 bases between them. DNA for the CDR3: TGCGCCAGCAAAATGTTAGGGGTTACGGGCACTGAAGCTTTCTTT. This gives the protein CASKMLGVTGTEAFF.

The CDR3 reads CASSQGTGLSNYGYTF. The CDR3 DNA sequence: TGTGCCAGCAGCCAGGGGACAGGCCTTTCCAACTATGGCTACACCTTC. V usage is TRBV3-1 (or the pseudogene TRBV3-2) and J usage is TRBJ1-2, with 8 bases fitting TRBD1. Germline loops: CDR1 LGHDT, CDR2 YNNKEL (reference sequence). V gave up 3 bases and J gave up 2 bases; unmatched junction bases: 8. The CDR3 sequence is 16 residues long.

The CDR3 DNA follows: TGTGCCAGCAACGGGGGGAACACTGAAGCTTTCTTT. Translated: CASNGGNTEAFF. The chain has TRBV27 and TRBJ1-1; D may be TRBD1 (5 bases). This CDR3 is built from 12 residues. V shed 7 bases and J shed 1 base, with 7 bases lying between them. Per germline, CDR1 MNHEY and CDR2 SMNVEV (reference sequence).

V and J are TRBV3-1 (or the pseudogene TRBV3-2) and TRBJ2-7; D call uncertain. There are 13 residues in the CDR3. CDR1 LGHDT and CDR2 YNNKEL come from the germline V gene (reference sequence). With 4 bases removed from V and 6 bases from J, the gap between germline ends came to 13 bases. CDR3 sequence: CASSPDTRTEQYF. CDR3 DNA sequence: TGTGCCAGCAGCCCAGACACCCGAACCGAGCAGTACTTC.

This chain uses TRBV5-8 with TRBJ2-1; 7 bases fit TRBD1. From germline, CDR1 is SGHTS and CDR2 YDEGEE. The length of the CDR3 is 16 residues. Trimming at V came to 4 bases and at J to 2 bases, leaving 9 bases not matched to a gene. The CDR3: CASSPDRDGAYNEQFF. The CDR3 nucleotides are TGTGCCAGCAGCCCTGACAGGGATGGAGCCTACAATGAGCAGTTCTTC.

This clone was recorded once. The V and J genes are TRBV27 and TRBJ1-6; D ambiguous. V gave up 2 bases and J gave up 6 bases, with 14 bases separating them. There are 16 residues in the CDR3. Per the germline V gene, CDR1 is MNHEY and CDR2 is SMNVEV (reference sequence). This CDR3 is CASSLVSGIGNSPLHF. The CDR3 nucleotides read TGTGCCAGCAGTTTAGTTTCTGGTATCGGTAATTCACCCCTCCACTTT.